This TCR beta chain was captured by sequencing in a study of blood T cell repertoires in COVID-19. Across the whole study: COVID-19 samples collected from the United States, Italy and Spain covered acute and convalescent phases. T cells, B-cell-depleted T cells, or PBMCs supplied cDNA or gDNA.

V dropped 4 bases and J dropped 4; count of bases not matched to a gene: 8. The CDR3 runs to 15 residues. Germline V gene sequence: CDR1 MGHRA, CDR2 YSYEKL. Produced via immunoSEQ multiplex PCR; TCRdb's table is partial and in-frame only. The sample records fewer than 80,000 clones, around nine tenths being singletons. Sequenced sample: peripheral blood. The chain carries TRBV4-1 and TRBJ1-1, with TRBD1 matching over 8 bases. This receptor was taken from a man between 65 and 85 years old with acute or convalescent COVID-19. The CDR3 DNA sequence: TGCGCCAGCAGCCGAGCAGGGGGCGGCGGCACTGAAGCTTTCTTT. Translation: CASSRAGGGGTEAFF.